Listed below are T cell receptor beta chains from one sample, sequenced in a study of CD8+ T cells in alopecia areata. Libraries were prepared by immunoSEQ multiplex PCR; TCRdb keeps only in-frame clonotypes and omits some of them. The top ten hold around 5% of the sample, which has about 140,000 clones, 55% to 65% seen once. Sequenced: CD4+ T cells sorted from blood. Source of these receptors: a human donor in good health. Each CDR3 is given with its conserved first and last residue. The D gene is left open where the match is weak. Part of the rows lack a size; the others show once, few, many or a class for expanded clones.

J gene	V gene	D gene	clone size	CDR3 protein	CDR3 DNA
TRBJ2-6	TRBV9	NA	once	CASSVIPTGANVLTF	TGTGCCAGCAGCGTTATTCCAACTGGGGCCAACGTCCTGACTTTC
TRBJ1-2	TRBV4-1	NA	NA	CASSQDRDYGYTF	TGCGCCAGCAGCCAAGACCGGGACTATGGCTACACCTTC
TRBJ1-5	TRBV5-1	NA	NA	CASSLYSNQPQHF	TGCGCCAGCAGCTTGTATAGCAATCAGCCCCAGCATTTT
TRBJ2-5	TRBV7-9	TRBD2	NA	CASTSGLAGLETQYF	TGTGCCAGCACCTCTGGACTAGCGGGACTTGAGACCCAGTACTTC
TRBJ2-2	TRBV9	NA	NA	CASSAIRGELFF	TGTGCCAGCAGCGCCATTAGGGGGGAGCTGTTTTTT
TRBJ2-7	TRBV11-2	NA	NA	CASSPIGYEQYF	TGTGCCAGCAGCCCTATAGGTTACGAGCAGTACTTC
TRBJ2-1	TRBV7-8	NA	few	CASSLGSGVQEQFF	TGTGCCAGCAGCTTAGGGTCCGGGGTCCAAGAGCAGTTCTTC
TRBJ2-1	TRBV28	NA	medium-sized	CASSIGVTYNEQFF	TGTGCCAGCAGCATAGGGGTGACCTACAATGAGCAGTTCTTC
TRBJ2-7	TRBV2	TRBD1	few	CASSRQGPYEQYF	TGTGCCAGCAGTCGACAGGGGCCCTACGAGCAGTACTTC
TRBJ1-5	TRBV6-6	NA	NA	CASGYSNQPQHF	TGTGCCAGCGGTTATAGCAATCAGCCCCAGCATTTT
TRBJ2-5	TRBV29-1	TRBD2	large	CSVEKGRGRSETQYF	TGCAGCGTTGAAAAAGGACGCGGGAGGAGTGAGACCCAGTACTTC
TRBJ2-2	TRBV30	NA	NA	CAWSPMRGELFF	TGTGCCTGGAGTCCTATGAGAGGGGAGCTGTTTTTT
TRBJ2-1	TRBV12-5	TRBD2	NA	CASGSPRGENNEQFF	TGTGCTAGTGGTTCCCCCCGGGGGGAAAACAATGAGCAGTTCTTC
TRBJ2-6	TRBV5-6	NA	NA	CASKRAGANVLTF	TGTGCCAGCAAACGGGCTGGGGCCAACGTCCTGACTTTC
TRBJ2-1	TRBV7-9	NA	NA	CASSLVITNEQFF	TGTGCCAGCAGCTTAGTGATCACCAATGAGCAGTTCTTC
TRBJ2-5	TRBV5-4	NA	NA	CASSVQPPETQYF	TGTGCCAGCAGCGTGCAGCCCCCGGAGACCCAGTACTTC
TRBJ2-7	TRBV7-2	TRBD1	few	CASSLRTGGSSYEQYF	TGTGCCAGCAGCCTTAGGACAGGGGGCAGCTCCTACGAGCAGTACTTC
TRBJ2-7	TRBV11-2	TRBD2	NA	CASSIGLAGAYEQYF	TGTGCCAGCAGCATAGGACTAGCGGGAGCTTACGAGCAGTACTTC
TRBJ2-4	TRBV5-6	NA	NA	CASSPTGGFAKNIQYF	TGTGCCAGCAGCCCCACGGGCGGATTTGCCAAAAACATTCAGTACTTC
TRBJ2-3	TRBV6-5	TRBD2	NA	CASRKTSGSTDTQYF	TGTGCCAGCAGGAAGACTAGCGGGAGTACAGATACGCAGTATTTT
TRBJ2-1	TRBV4-1	NA	NA	CASSQSLLYMDEQFF	TGCGCCAGCAGCCAAAGTCTCCTGTACATGGATGAGCAGTTCTTC
TRBJ1-1	TRBV9	TRBD1	once	CASSVGDSLTEAFF	TGTGCCAGCAGCGTAGGGGACAGCCTCACTGAAGCTTTCTTT
TRBJ2-5	TRBV27	NA	few	CASSPTWGLLPMQGTQYF	TGTGCCAGCAGCCCAACCTGGGGGTTGTTACCAATGCAGGGGACCCAGTACTTC
TRBJ1-1	TRBV30	NA	NA	CACNGDSKTEAFF	TGTGCCTGTAACGGAGACTCGAAGACTGAAGCTTTCTTT
TRBJ2-7	TRBV6-6	TRBD2	few	CAAGGRVQYF	TGTGCCGCGGGAGGGAGGGTGCAGTACTTC
TRBJ1-2	TRBV30	TRBD1	NA	CAWSLGQGLLYYTF	TGTGCCTGGAGTTTGGGACAGGGCCTATTGTACTACACCTTC
TRBJ1-1	TRBV19	NA	few	CASSIKGAQPAFF	TGTGCCAGTAGTATTAAGGGAGCGCAGCCAGCTTTCTTT
TRBJ2-2	TRBV15	NA	NA	CATSRDGKGSNTGELFF	TGTGCCACCAGCAGAGATGGGAAGGGCTCGAACACCGGGGAGCTGTTTTTT
TRBJ1-2	TRBV20-1	NA	once	CSARVNYGYTF	TGCAGTGCTAGGGTTAACTATGGCTACACCTTC
TRBJ1-5	TRBV19	NA	NA	CASRNRQHF	TGTGCCAGTAGAAACCGGCAGCATTTT
TRBJ1-2	TRBV2	TRBD1	NA	CASSEWATGLRGYTF	TGTGCCAGCAGTGAATGGGCGACAGGGCTACGGGGCTACACCTTC
TRBJ1-5	TRBV18	NA	NA	CASSSTVSNQPQHF	TGTGCCAGCTCATCCACAGTTTCCAATCAGCCCCAGCATTTT
TRBJ2-5	TRBV2	TRBD1	medium-sized	CASTGARKETQYF	TGTGCCAGTACAGGGGCGAGAAAAGAGACCCAGTACTTC
TRBJ2-7	TRBV5-1	TRBD1	NA	CASSRDSGSYEQYF	TGCGCCAGCAGCCGGGACAGCGGCTCCTACGAGCAGTACTTC
TRBJ1-2	TRBV6-1	TRBD1	few	CASTKQGAGYGYTF	TGTGCCAGCACCAAACAGGGGGCAGGCTATGGCTACACCTTC
TRBJ1-1	TRBV10-3	TRBD1	few	CAISDLSQGKAFF	TGTGCCATCAGTGACCTCTCACAGGGGAAAGCTTTCTTT
TRBJ2-5	TRBV29-1	TRBD1	NA	CSAPGQGTGTQYF	TGCAGCGCCCCGGGACAGGGAACGGGGACCCAGTACTTC
TRBJ1-2	TRBV6-5	NA	few	CASSLTANYGYTF	TGTGCCAGCAGTCTAACAGCGAACTATGGCTACACCTTC
TRBJ1-2	TRBV5-6	NA	NA	CASRRKDRGGYTF	TGTGCCAGCAGACGGAAGGATCGGGGCGGCTACACCTTC
TRBJ1-1	TRBV29-1	NA	NA	CSVERGGPGTEAFF	TGCAGCGTTGAACGGGGGGGCCCTGGGACTGAAGCTTTCTTT
TRBJ2-7	TRBV28	TRBD2	NA	CASKGASGASYEQYF	TGTGCCAGCAAAGGCGCTAGCGGGGCTTCCTACGAGCAGTACTTC
TRBJ2-6	TRBV7-9	NA	NA	CASKGSGANVLTF	TGTGCCAGCAAGGGTTCTGGGGCCAACGTCCTGACTTTC
TRBJ1-5	TRBV29-1	TRBD1	NA	CSVGGGGNQPQHF	TGCAGCGTTGGAGGGGGCGGGAATCAGCCCCAGCATTTT
TRBJ2-5	TRBV7-9	NA	many	CASSLWGRGETQYF	TGTGCCAGCAGCTTATGGGGGCGCGGAGAGACCCAGTACTTC
TRBJ2-3	TRBV29-1	TRBD2	few	CSVVLAGGTDTQYF	TGCAGCGTTGTACTAGCGGGAGGCACAGATACGCAGTATTTT
TRBJ1-4	TRBV23-1	NA	NA	CASIGEKLFF	TGCGCCAGCATCGGAGAAAAACTGTTTTTT
TRBJ2-4	TRBV29-1	NA	once	CGVLPGAAKNIQYF	TGCGGCGTCCTCCCAGGGGCGGCCAAAAACATTCAGTACTTC
TRBJ1-1	TRBV6-1	NA	few	CASSAVGETEAFF	TGTGCCAGCAGTGCAGTCGGGGAGACTGAAGCTTTCTTT
TRBJ2-7	TRBV5-4	TRBD2	NA	CASSSGLAGGPREQYF	TGTGCCAGCAGCTCAGGACTAGCGGGAGGGCCGAGGGAGCAGTACTTC
TRBJ2-5	TRBV6-6	NA	NA	CASSYGGETQYF	TGTGCCAGCAGTTACGGTGGGGAGACCCAGTACTTC
TRBJ2-5	TRBV5-1	NA	NA	CASSSGLRRLETQYF	TGCGCCAGCAGCTCCGGACTCCGGAGACTGGAGACCCAGTACTTC
TRBJ2-2	TRBV29-1	NA	NA	CSVAPDGRDTGELFF	TGCAGCGTTGCGCCGGACGGGCGAGACACCGGGGAGCTGTTTTTT
TRBJ2-3	TRBV19	TRBD1	NA	CASNTGTGYSDTQYF	TGTGCCAGCAACACCGGGACAGGGTATTCAGATACGCAGTATTTT
TRBJ2-1	TRBV9	TRBD1	NA	CASSVAGQGAYNEQFF	TGTGCCAGCAGCGTAGCTGGACAGGGGGCCTACAATGAGCAGTTCTTC